These T cell receptor beta chains were read from a single sample in a study of regulatory T cells in long-lasting Graves disease. TCRdb used MiXCR to reprocess the multiplex PCR reads, holding one entry per CDR3 protein. In the table there are some 490,000 distinct CDR3 sequences, around 11% of which are singletons. This same sample was also part of a study on T cells in Graves' hyperthyroidism and ophthalmopathy.

Sequenced material: peripheral blood mononuclear cells (PBMCs), taken at new diagnosis, from a patient treated with antithyroid drugs. The receptors derive from a woman aged 30 to 39 with Graves disease. Each CDR3 is given without its conserved first and last residue.

V gene	J gene	CDR3 protein
TRBV19	TRBJ1-5	ASKIGRGIVGNQPQH
TRBV27	TRBJ2-4	ASSLRAKNIQY
TRBV18	TRBJ2-3	ASSPPSTYSADTQY
TRBV12-3/TRBV12-4	TRBJ1-3	ASSLSRGGNTIY
TRBV15	TRBJ1-5	ATSRRQENNQPQH
TRBV2	TRBJ2-1	ASALDRGGDNEQF
TRBV19	TRBJ2-1	ASSPDWGNSYNEQF
TRBV4-2	TRBJ2-5	ASSQARGGGRETQY
TRBV11-1	TRBJ1-1	ASKPGHYLNTEAF
TRBV7-9	TRBJ1-3	ASSYTGSAGNTIY
TRBV28	TRBJ2-3	ASSPLWDRGRTDTQY
TRBV7-8	TRBJ2-1	ASSLGTSGSREQF
TRBV13	TRBJ2-7	ASSSSRGSGEQY
TRBV28	TRBJ2-7	ASSLSLMRDRGSKGYEQY
TRBV24-1	TRBJ2-1	ATSGSRGQF
TRBV5-5	TRBJ2-2	ASSLFVGLNTGELF
TRBV27	TRBJ2-3	ASSLGTSGNTQY
TRBV7-8	TRBJ2-1	ASSYAGTSGTDNEQF
TRBV9	TRBJ2-1	ASHSAGSGATYEQF
TRBV24-1	TRBJ1-2	ATSDTGPSANYGYT
TRBV4-3	TRBJ1-4	ASSQGTGMAEKLF
TRBV15	TRBJ2-3	ATSRDSGDTQY
TRBV12-3/TRBV12-4	TRBJ2-3	ASSTSGGSTDTQY
TRBV19	TRBJ2-1	ASSIGNTRIYNEQF
TRBV28	TRBJ2-5	ASSLFSNQETQY
TRBV24-1	TRBJ2-1	ATSLWGSSYNEQF
TRBV3-1	TRBJ2-1	ASSHDRRSSGRSHEQF
TRBV10-3	TRBJ2-7	AISGVASGEGYEQY
TRBV2	TRBJ2-3	ASKRQGLSTDTQY
TRBV28	TRBJ1-1	ASSPSFGTGFLGTEAF
TRBV6-1	TRBJ1-2	ASSEWRGYT
TRBV20-1	TRBJ1-1	SARDIGFAEAF
TRBV7-9	TRBJ2-5	ASSPRTSGSVTQY